This is a list of T cell receptor beta chains from one sample in a study of blood T cell repertoires in COVID-19. Repertoires were generated with immunoSEQ multiplex PCR, while TCRdb's copy carries only in-frame clones and drops some. The profile shows about 360,000 clones, 70% to 90% of them singletons. The specimen sequenced was PBMCs or T cells enriched from blood (not recorded which). Every receptor here comes from a young man who had recovered from COVID-19. The CDR3 runs from the conserved cysteine through the conserved F or W. D genes are given only for firm matches. Clone size is given for some rows only: seen once, a few or many times, or a class if the clone is expanded.

clone size | J gene | D gene | V gene | CDR3 DNA | CDR3 protein
. | TRBJ2-7 | . | TRBV10-3 | TGTGCCATCAGTGAGCCGGGATTATACGAGCAGTACTTC | CAISEPGLYEQYF
. | TRBJ2-1 | TRBD2 | TRBV12-3/TRBV12-4 | TGTGCCAGCAGTTTCGGGGGGGTCAATGAGCAGTTCTTC | CASSFGGVNEQFF
. | TRBJ2-1 | . | TRBV6-2/TRBV6-3 | TGTGCCAGCAGCCCCTATGGAAACAGGCTTTATTACAATGAGCAGTTCTTC | CASSPYGNRLYYNEQFF
. | TRBJ1-1 | . | TRBV12-3/TRBV12-4 | TGTGCCAGCAGTTTCAGGCTGGCTGACGCTTTCTTT | CASSFRLADAFF
. | TRBJ1-5 | . | TRBV27 | TGTGCCAGCAGTCAACACACTAGCAATCAGCCCCAGCATTTT | CASSQHTSNQPQHF
. | TRBJ1-5 | TRBD1 | TRBV12-5 | TGTGCTAGTGGTTTGGATAAAGGGGGCAAGCCCCAGCATTTT | CASGLDKGGKPQHF
. | TRBJ2-5 | TRBD2 | TRBV18 | TGTGCCAGCTCACCGGGACTAGCGGGGCGGGGAGAGACCCAGTACTTC | CASSPGLAGRGETQYF
. | TRBJ2-1 | . | TRBV29-1 | TGCAGCGTTGATTATTTCAATGAGCAGTTCTTC | CSVDYFNEQFF
. | TRBJ1-5 | . | TRBV7-2 | TGTGCCAGCAGCTCGACAGGTGCCAATCAGCCCCAGCATTTT | CASSSTGANQPQHF
. | TRBJ1-2 | . | TRBV7-2 | TGTGCCAGCAGTGATCGGGGGGCGTACTATGGCTACACCTTC | CASSDRGAYYGYTF
once | TRBJ2-2 | . | TRBV14 | TGTGCCAGCAGCCAAGATACCGGGATTGGGGAGCTGTTTTTT | CASSQDTGIGELFF
. | TRBJ1-1 | . | TRBV4-1 | TGCGCCAGCAGCCAAGCTCTGGAGGCGACTGAAGCTTTCTTT | CASSQALEATEAFF
. | TRBJ2-3 | TRBD1 | TRBV5-8 | TGTGCCAGCAGCTTGGGGACAGGGGGCAGACTATCAGATACGCAGTATTTT | CASSLGTGGRLSDTQYF
. | TRBJ1-6 | TRBD1 | TRBV2 | TGTGCCAGCAGGAGGTCCCCGGGACAGATCAATTCACCCCTCCACTTT | CASRRSPGQINSPLHF
. | TRBJ2-2 | . | TRBV9 | TGTGCCAGCAGCTATACTCCGACAGTTACCGGGGAGCTGTTTTTT | CASSYTPTVTGELFF
. | TRBJ1-1 | TRBD1 | TRBV6-1 | TGTGCCAGCATTGAACAGGGGTTGACCACTGAAGCTTTCTTT | CASIEQGLTTEAFF
. | TRBJ1-5 | . | TRBV6-6 | TGTGCCAGCAGTCCTCGGGGGGTAGATTATAGCAATCAGCCCCAGCATTTT | CASSPRGVDYSNQPQHF
. | TRBJ1-2 | . | TRBV25-1 | TGTGCCAGCAGTGAACCAGGGGCGGTAAGGGGCTACACCTTC | CASSEPGAVRGYTF